The clone carrying this T cell receptor (beta chain) was recorded a few times. What it binds is not known. The data belong to a study of cytomegalovirus exposure and HLA in healthy donors. Overall study findings and caveats: A previous analysis found most TCR beta V segments productive roughly 87% or roughly 30% of the time. Later analysis found that TCR beta chains associated with HLA were more clonally expanded than other, equally common chains. It was reported that the classifier diagnosed cytomegalovirus status with high specificity and sensitivity in both the original and validation cohorts.

CDR3 length: 16 residues. CDR1 SGHRS and CDR2 YFSETQ come from the germline V gene. Trimming took 1 base from V and 0 from J, leaving 13 bases between them. PCR employed 60 Vbeta and 13 Jbeta primers. The data were produced by immunoSEQ multiplex PCR, yet TCRdb's version contains in-frame clones alone and is incomplete. The repertoire holds 70,000 to 100,000 clones, 55% to 70% seen once, with under 25% in the top ten. Healthy bone marrow donors made up the donor group. The rearrangement uses TRBV5-1 and TRBJ2-5, with D possibly being TRBD2 (5 bases). Specimen: PBMCs. This clonotype was sampled from a woman between 45 and 65 years old in good health and CMV-seropositive. The CDR3 DNA sequence: TGCGCCAGCAGCTTGCGGGGTAGCGCTGACCAAGAGACCCAGTACTTC. Translating it yields CASSLRGSADQETQYF. Complete variable domain (other parts from reference TRBV5-1 and TRBJ2-5): KAGVTQTPRYLIKTRGQQVTLSCSPISGHRSVSWYQQTPGQGLQFLFEYFSETQRNKGNFPGRFSGRQFSNSRSEMNVSTLELGDSALYLCASSLRGSADQETQYFGPGTRLLVL.